The 3 T cell receptor beta chains below come from one sample, sequenced in a study of vaccination and CD4 T cells after COVID-19. Treatment described: approximately 11-day PBMC culture with coronavirus spike peptide pools or control peptides (ViraFEST assay). Cultured CD4+ T cell DNA was sequenced using the Oncomine TCR Beta short-read assay. TCRdb itself ran the PCR reads through MiXCR, one entry per CDR3 protein. This table has 13,000 to 15,000 distinct CDR3 sequences, 25% to 35% appearing once. Their target antigens are unknown. What was sequenced was CD4+ T cells from blood, cultured in vitro. The origin of the receptors is a human donor who had recovered from COVID-19.

The chain recombines TRBV30 with TRBJ1-4, with D hard to call. V was trimmed by 3 bases and J by 7 bases, leaving 12 bases between them. The CDR3 covers 13 residues. Per germline, CDR1 GTSNPN and CDR2 SVGIG (reference sequence). The CDR3 nucleotides read TGTGCCTGGAGAACCGGACGGGGTGAAAAACTGTTTTTT. Translating it yields CAWRTGRGEKLFF. Using reference TRBV30 and TRBJ1-4 for the parts outside the CDR3, the full variable domain is SQTIHQWPATLVQPVGSPLSLECTVEGTSNPNLYWYRQAAGRGLQLLFYSVGIGQISSEVPQNLSASRPQDRQFILSSKKLLLSDSGFYLCAWRTGRGEKLFFGSGTQLSVL.

This rearrangement joins TRBV5-8 to TRBJ1-5, with 7 bases aligning to TRBD1. CDR1 SGHTS and CDR2 YDEGEE come from the germline V gene. Trimming removed 4 bases from V and 6 bases from J; junction bases left unmatched: 10. This CDR3 comprises 15 residues. CDR3 nucleotide sequence: TGTGCCAGCAGCCGGGGGGAGGCAGGGGGTCAGCCCCAGCATTTT. Protein sequence: CASSRGEAGGQPQHF.

This clonotype has a handful of counts. The chain has TRBV12-3 or TRBV12-4 and TRBJ1-2; D uncertain. The CDR3 extends over 13 amino acids. The ends were cut back, 5 bases at V and 0 bases at J, with 7 bases in the middle. CDR3 nucleotides: TGTGCCAGCAGTCCCGGGGCTAACTATGGCTACACCTTC. The encoded protein is CASSPGANYGYTF.